The sequence of this T cell receptor beta chain was determined in a study of T-cell reconstitution after alpha-beta-depleted transplantation in children. The CDR3 sequence is 15 residues long. Germline lookup yields CDR1 KGHDR and CDR2 SFDVKD. J gave up 3 bases and V 5 bases, and 6 bases lay outside the gene matches. TCRbeta library construction was performed incorporating unique molecular identifiers. TCRdb passed the PCR reads through MiXCR, listing each CDR3 protein once. The sample comprises approximately 340,000 distinct CDR3 sequences, about 9.4% of which are singletons, and around 2.3% rests with the top ten.

The receptor's source is a human donor who donated a stem cell graft to a child with acute lymphoblastic leukemia. The J gene is TRBJ2-1, the V gene TRBV24-1; 7 bases map to TRBD1. The sequences come from PBMCs from the stem cell graft donor, collected from the stem cell graft. The DNA for the CDR3 is TGTGCCACCAGTGGTCCCCGGGACAGCTACAATGAGCAGTTCTTC. Residues: CATSGPRDSYNEQFF.